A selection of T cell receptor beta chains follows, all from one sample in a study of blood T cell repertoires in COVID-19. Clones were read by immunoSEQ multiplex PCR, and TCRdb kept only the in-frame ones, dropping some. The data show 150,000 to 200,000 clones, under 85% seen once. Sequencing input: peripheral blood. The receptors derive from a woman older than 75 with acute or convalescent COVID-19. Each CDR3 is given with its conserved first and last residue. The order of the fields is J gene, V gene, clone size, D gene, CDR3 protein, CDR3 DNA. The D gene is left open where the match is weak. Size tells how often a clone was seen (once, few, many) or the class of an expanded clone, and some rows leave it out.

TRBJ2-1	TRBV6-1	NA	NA	CASSEQASSYNEQFF	TGTGCCAGCAGTGAACAGGCTTCCTCCTACAATGAGCAGTTCTTC
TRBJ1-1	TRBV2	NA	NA	CASSLGVLGTEAFF	TGTGCCAGCAGTTTGGGAGTGCTGGGCACTGAAGCTTTCTTT
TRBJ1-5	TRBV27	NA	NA	CASARAGLYNQPQHF	TGTGCCAGCGCAAGGGCGGGCTTATACAATCAGCCCCAGCATTTT
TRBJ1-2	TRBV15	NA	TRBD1	CATSARTGGWGYTF	TGTGCCACCAGCGCCCGGACAGGGGGCTGGGGCTACACCTTC
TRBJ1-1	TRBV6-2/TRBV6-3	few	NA	CASSIMPRGTEAFF	TGTGCCAGCAGTATAATGCCCCGGGGCACTGAAGCTTTCTTT
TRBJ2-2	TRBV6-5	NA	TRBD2	CASKRERSNTGELFF	TGTGCCAGCAAGCGGGAGCGGTCGAACACCGGGGAGCTGTTTTTT
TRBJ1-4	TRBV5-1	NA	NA	CASSPGTVTGFEKLFF	TGCGCCAGCAGCCCTGGGACGGTCACAGGGTTTGAAAAACTGTTTTTT
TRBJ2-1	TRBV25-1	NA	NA	CASLLFNEQFF	TGTGCCAGCCTACTATTCAATGAGCAGTTCTTC
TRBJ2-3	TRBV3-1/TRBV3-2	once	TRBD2	CASSQVVGTRDPTDTQYF	TGTGCCAGCAGCCAGGTTGTCGGGACTAGAGATCCCACAGATACGCAGTATTTT
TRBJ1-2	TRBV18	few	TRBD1	CASSPDRAGGYTF	TGTGCCAGCTCACCCGACAGGGCGGGAGGCTACACCTTC
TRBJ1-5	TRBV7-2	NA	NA	CASSLARQSHQPQHF	TGTGCCAGCAGCTTAGCTCGACAATCACATCAGCCCCAGCATTTT
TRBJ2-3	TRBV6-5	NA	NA	CAIKGLFADTQYF	TGTGCCATAAAGGGACTGTTCGCAGATACGCAGTATTTT